This TCR beta chain is drawn from a study of tumor and adjacent non-tumor tissue in lung cancer. In the study overall: Approximately 4.2 million productive TCRbeta reads were obtained per sample on average.

The library came from three nested PCR rounds adapted from ARM-PCR protocols. TCRdb called the multiplex PCR reads again in MiXCR, with one record for every CDR3 protein. The data contain approximately 120,000 distinct CDR3 sequences, 60% to 80% of them seen just once; the ten biggest clones take up 19%. Trimming removed 5 bases from V and 2 bases from J, with 12 bases in between. This CDR3 region has 14 residues. Germline CDR1 MDHEN, CDR2 SYDVKM. As to this clonotype: A much larger clone differs by one base, so this may be a read error.

This sample's RNA came from whole unsorted tissue. More than 3 cm separated this lung sample from the edge of the tumor. Source material: distant non-tumor lung tissue. V usage is TRBV28 and J usage is TRBJ1-2; no clear D gene. This TCR derives from a man in his sixties with non-small cell lung cancer. CDR3 amino acids: CASSPLVLNYGYTF. CDR3 in DNA: TGTGCCAGCAGTCCACTCGTACTAAACTATGGCTACACCTTC.